This is a list of T cell receptor beta chains from one sample in a study of blood T cell repertoires in COVID-19. The data were produced by immunoSEQ multiplex PCR, yet TCRdb's version contains in-frame clones alone and is incomplete. In the table there are roughly 230,000 clones, roughly 89% of which are singletons. The sequencing input was PBMCs or T cells enriched from blood (not recorded which). The origin of the receptors is a woman in her twenties or thirties with acute COVID-19. The CDR3 runs from the conserved cysteine through the conserved F or W. The D gene is left open where the match is weak. Size is omitted from some rows. Given values are once, few, many or a class for expanded clones.

TRBV11-2	.	TRBJ1-6	.	CASSLDSNSPLHF	TGTGCCAGCAGCTTAGATAGTAATTCACCCCTCCACTTT
TRBV7-8	.	TRBJ2-5	.	CASSPGGLQITAETQYF	TGTGCCAGCAGCCCCGGGGGTTTACAGATCACCGCAGAGACCCAGTACTTC
TRBV19	TRBD1	TRBJ1-2	.	CASSKDRGYGYTF	TGTGCCAGTAGTAAGGACAGGGGTTATGGCTACACCTTC
TRBV4-1	TRBD1	TRBJ2-7	.	CASSQEGTGFPYEQYF	TGCGCCAGCAGCCAAGAAGGGACAGGGTTCCCCTACGAGCAGTACTTC
TRBV29-1	TRBD1	TRBJ2-7	.	CSANRDRGSYEQYF	TGCAGCGCTAACCGGGACAGGGGTTCCTACGAGCAGTACTTC
TRBV27	TRBD2	TRBJ2-5	.	CASSIYPPSGGTLTQETQYF	TGTGCCAGCAGTATCTACCCCCCCAGCGGGGGGACACTTACACAAGAGACCCAGTACTTC
TRBV30	TRBD1	TRBJ1-2	.	CAWSAGQGHGYTF	TGTGCCTGGAGTGCGGGACAGGGCCATGGCTACACCTTC
TRBV25-1	TRBD1	TRBJ1-6	.	CASSEPGQHNSPLHF	TGTGCCAGCAGTGAGCCGGGACAGCATAATTCACCCCTCCACTTT
TRBV29-1	.	TRBJ1-2	once	CSVVTGVSGYTF	TGCAGCGTCGTTACGGGGGTCTCTGGCTACACCTTC
TRBV27	.	TRBJ1-1	.	CASSLGNRANTEAFF	TGTGCCAGCAGTTTAGGGAACAGGGCGAACACTGAAGCTTTCTTT
TRBV5-1	TRBD1	TRBJ2-5	.	CASSQGQTQETQYF	TGCGCCAGCAGCCAGGGACAGACCCAAGAGACCCAGTACTTC
TRBV29-1	.	TRBJ2-1	few	CSGEISSSYNEQFF	TGCAGCGGAGAGATCTCGAGCTCCTACAATGAGCAGTTCTTC
TRBV3-1/TRBV3-2	TRBD1	TRBJ1-1	.	CASSQEDRGLRNTEAFF	TGTGCCAGCAGCCAAGAAGACAGGGGGCTTCGGAACACTGAAGCTTTCTTT
TRBV19	TRBD1	TRBJ1-5	.	CASSPLRDRNSNQPQHF	TGTGCCAGTAGTCCACTTCGGGACAGAAATAGCAATCAGCCCCAGCATTTT
TRBV3-1/TRBV3-2	TRBD1	TRBJ2-7	.	CASSQDRQGDF	TGTGCCAGCAGCCAAGATAGACAGGGGGACTTC
TRBV28	.	TRBJ1-5	few	CASSLPRSNQPQHF	TGTGCCAGCAGTTTACCACGGAGCAATCAGCCCCAGCATTTT
TRBV19	.	TRBJ1-2	.	CASTPVRGQFNYGYTF	TGTGCCAGTACCCCCGTCCGTGGACAGTTCAACTATGGCTACACCTTC
TRBV7-2	.	TRBJ1-3	once	CASSGSGARGNTIYF	TGTGCCAGCAGCGGCTCTGGAGCTCGTGGAAACACCATATATTTT
TRBV6-5	.	TRBJ1-1	once	CASPNRADTEAFF	TGTGCCAGTCCCAACAGGGCGGACACTGAAGCTTTCTTT
TRBV6-1	.	TRBJ1-5	.	CASSERVNQPQHF	TGTGCCAGCAGTGAACGGGTTAATCAGCCCCAGCATTTT
TRBV7-9	TRBD1	TRBJ1-2	.	CASSSTGGGGYTF	TGTGCCAGCAGCTCGACAGGGGGTGGTGGCTACACCTTC
TRBV7-9	.	TRBJ2-7	.	CASSPGYEQYF	TGTGCCAGCAGTCCAGGGTATGAGCAGTACTTC
TRBV7-2	TRBD2	TRBJ2-5	.	CASSLVSSGGARETQYF	TGTGCCAGCAGCTTAGTGTCTAGCGGGGGGGCCCGAGAGACCCAGTACTTC
TRBV7-9	.	TRBJ2-4	.	CASNLEGGPKNIQYF	TGTGCCAGCAACCTTGAAGGGGGACCCAAAAACATTCAGTACTTC
TRBV19	.	TRBJ1-5	.	CASSIRRGEGQPQHF	TGTGCCAGTAGTATTCGGAGGGGAGAGGGTCAGCCCCAGCATTTT
TRBV9	TRBD1	TRBJ2-7	once	CASSPAGTASYEQYF	TGTGCCAGCAGCCCGGCCGGGACAGCCTCCTACGAGCAGTACTTC
TRBV27	.	TRBJ1-5	once	CASSFRGRSNQPQHF	TGTGCCAGCAGTTTCAGGGGAAGGAGCAATCAGCCCCAGCATTTT
TRBV5-1	.	TRBJ1-1	.	CASQGGSEAFF	TGCGCCTCCCAGGGTGGGTCTGAAGCTTTCTTT
TRBV3-1/TRBV3-2	TRBD1	TRBJ1-3	medium-sized	CATIDSSRTGYGNTIYF	TGTGCCACCATAGATTCGTCCCGGACAGGCTATGGAAACACCATATATTTT
TRBV9	.	TRBJ2-1	.	CASSVVARFSELGSYNEQFF	TGTGCCAGCAGCGTAGTGGCCCGGTTTAGTGAGCTAGGCTCCTACAATGAGCAGTTCTTC
TRBV15	.	TRBJ2-7	.	CATSRVGGRYEQYF	TGTGCCACCAGCAGAGTGGGGGGGCGGTACGAGCAGTACTTC
TRBV7-9	.	TRBJ1-5	.	CASSSMGGTNQPQHF	TGTGCCAGCAGCTCTATGGGGGGGACAAACCAGCCCCAGCATTTT
TRBV9	TRBD2	TRBJ2-7	.	CASSEAGVSYEQYF	TGTGCCAGCAGCGAAGCGGGGGTTTCCTACGAGCAGTACTTC
TRBV21-1	.	TRBJ2-3	once	CASKKTGKGGDTQYF	TGTGCCAGCAAGAAAACGGGCAAGGGAGGAGATACGCAGTATTTT
TRBV4-3	TRBD1	TRBJ1-5	.	CASSHRQGDQPQHF	TGCGCCAGCAGCCACAGACAGGGAGATCAGCCCCAGCATTTT
TRBV13	.	TRBJ2-2	.	CASSPGDTGELFF	TGTGCCAGCAGCCCGGGAGACACCGGGGAGCTGTTTTTT
TRBV4-1	TRBD1	TRBJ2-1	.	CASSQADRANNEQFF	TGCGCCAGCAGCCAAGCAGACAGGGCCAACAATGAGCAGTTCTTC
TRBV30	TRBD1	TRBJ1-5	.	CAWSVRDRVFYSNQPQHF	TGTGCCTGGAGTGTCCGGGACAGGGTATTTTATAGCAATCAGCCCCAGCATTTT
TRBV27	.	TRBJ1-3	.	CASSLQGTGNTIYF	TGTGCCAGCAGTCTACAGGGAACTGGAAACACCATATATTTT
TRBV5-1	TRBD2	TRBJ2-1	.	CASSSVAGPPYNEQFF	TGCGCCAGCAGCTCCGTAGCGGGGCCGCCCTACAATGAGCAGTTCTTC
TRBV27	TRBD1	TRBJ1-3	.	CASSTRQGGSGNTIYF	TGTGCCAGCAGTACTAGACAGGGGGGTTCTGGAAACACCATATATTTT
TRBV4-1	TRBD1	TRBJ1-2	.	CASSPGDRDYGYTF	TGCGCCAGCAGCCCGGGGGACAGGGATTATGGCTACACCTTC
TRBV7-7	TRBD1	TRBJ2-1	.	CASSPGQGSYNEQFF	TGTGCCAGCAGCCCCGGACAGGGATCCTACAATGAGCAGTTCTTC
TRBV6-2/TRBV6-3	TRBD1	TRBJ2-7	.	CASSGSLGQGSYEQYF	TGTGCCAGCAGCGGCAGCCTGGGACAGGGGTCGTACGAGCAGTACTTC
TRBV18	.	TRBJ1-1	.	CASSPEIAGMGTEAFF	TGTGCCAGCTCACCAGAAATCGCGGGTATGGGTACTGAAGCTTTCTTT
TRBV7-9	TRBD1	TRBJ1-2	.	CASSPGQVYGYTF	TGTGCCAGCAGCCCGGGACAGGTCTATGGCTACACCTTC
TRBV28	TRBD1	TRBJ1-1	.	CASRRDRANTEAFF	TGTGCCAGCAGGAGGGACAGGGCGAACACTGAAGCTTTCTTT
TRBV27	TRBD1	TRBJ1-4	.	CASRPRTGASDEKLFF	TGTGCCAGCAGACCCCGAACAGGGGCTAGTGATGAAAAACTGTTTTTT
TRBV19	.	TRBJ2-7	.	CASSIQGRSYEQYF	TGTGCCAGTAGTATACAGGGAAGGTCCTACGAGCAGTACTTC